One sample yielded the 22 T cell receptor beta chains listed below, sequenced in a study of blood T cell repertoires in COVID-19. Only in-frame clones appear in the TCRdb table, and some are missing; sequencing was by immunoSEQ multiplex PCR. The sample lists roughly 160,000 clones; around four fifths were seen once. The specimen was peripheral blood. The receptors come from a woman aged 55-75 years with acute or convalescent COVID-19.

This clone turned up a few times. This rearrangement joins TRBV19 to TRBJ1-1, with TRBD1 matching over 9 bases. With V trimmed by 6 bases and J by 7 bases, 9 bases remained unmatched. The CDR3 runs to 14 residues. Germline lookup yields CDR1 LNHDA and CDR2 SQIVND (reference sequence). The CDR3 loop reads CASRTGQGWGEAFF. The CDR3 nucleotides read TGTGCCAGTAGGACGGGACAGGGTTGGGGTGAAGCTTTCTTT.

This chain joins TRBV12-3 or TRBV12-4 and TRBJ2-3; TRBD1 matches at 7 bases. This CDR3 comprises 13 residues. V lost 8 bases, J lost 1 base, and 3 bases stayed unmatched. CDR3 sequence: CASRQGGTDTQYF. CDR3 coding DNA: TGTGCCAGCCGACAGGGAGGCACAGATACGCAGTATTTT.

The chain employs TRBV6-5 and TRBJ2-5, with TRBD2 as a possible D gene (5 bases). Germline-derived CDR1 and CDR2 are MNHEY and SVGAGI. The ends were cut back, 6 bases at V and 5 bases at J, with 7 bases in the middle. CDR3 length: 11 amino acids. CDR3 amino acids: CASSGEETQYF. The DNA for the CDR3 is TGTGCCAGCAGCGGGGAGGAGACCCAGTACTTC.

The chain has TRBV24-1 and TRBJ1-4; 9 nucleotides line up with TRBD1. This CDR3 region has 17 residues. V lost 4 bases to trimming and J lost 4 bases; unmatched junction nucleotides: 9. The germline V gene has CDR1 KGHDR and CDR2 SFDVKD. The CDR3 is CATSDPGQGLGNEKLFF. The CDR3 bases are TGTGCCACCAGTGACCCGGGACAGGGCCTGGGTAATGAAAAACTGTTTTTT.

The chain is built from TRBV3-1 (or the pseudogene TRBV3-2) and TRBJ1-2, with unresolved D. The V and J ends lost 3 bases and 0 bases respectively, with 11 bases between them. The CDR3 contains 15 residues. Germline loops: CDR1 LGHDT, CDR2 YNNKEL (reference sequence). The CDR3 reads CASSQWIATNYGYTF. CDR3 bases: TGTGCCAGCAGCCAGTGGATAGCAACTAACTATGGCTACACCTTC.

The genes are TRBV6-5 and TRBJ2-7; possible D gene TRBD2, 6 bases. The CDR3 sequence is 12 residues long. Trimming pared 6 bases from V and 4 bases from J, leaving 10 bases between. Looked up from germline, CDR1 is MNHEY and CDR2 is SVGAGI. CDR3 sequence (DNA): TGTGCCAGCAGAGGGACTGTATACGAGCAGTACTTC. Translating it yields CASRGTVYEQYF.

This clone appeared a few times. The rearrangement joins TRBV29-1 to TRBJ1-2; TRBD1 might be the D (5 bases). V was pared by 1 base and J by 8 bases, with 11 bases between. Germline V gene sequence: CDR1 SQVTM, CDR2 ANQGSEA. The CDR3 is 12 amino acids. As DNA, the CDR3 is TGCAGCGTTGAAGGGCAGGGCGAAGGCTACACCTTC. This codes for CSVEGQGEGYTF. Using reference TRBV29-1 and TRBJ1-2 for the parts outside the CDR3, the full variable domain is SAVISQKPSRDICQRGTSLTIQCQVDSQVTMMFWYRQQPGQSLTLIATANQGSEATYESGFVIDKFPISRPNLTFSTLTVSNMSPEDSSIYLCSVEGQGEGYTFGSGTRLTVV.

This clone was seen once. The chain recombines TRBV5-1 with TRBJ1-4; TRBD1 aligns across 7 bases. The CDR3 consists of 14 residues. The V and J ends lost 6 bases and 8 bases, in that order; junction bases with no gene match: 10. The germline V gene encodes CDR1 SGHRS and CDR2 YFSETQ. The CDR3 sequence is CASTPTGNNEKLFF. Written as DNA, the CDR3 is TGCGCCAGCACCCCGACAGGGAATAACGAAAAACTGTTTTTT.

The chain employs TRBV2 and TRBJ1-5; maybe TRBD1 (5 bases). The CDR3 is 14 amino acids. The V gene's germline CDR1 is SNHLY and CDR2 FYNNEI. V lost 4 bases, J lost 6 bases, and 13 bases lay in between. This chain's CDR3 is CASSGGRTSQPQHF. DNA of the CDR3: TGTGCCAGCAGTGGGGGCAGAACCAGTCAGCCCCAGCATTTT.

The chain uses TRBV7-2 and TRBJ1-1, with D perhaps TRBD1 (6 bases). The germline V gene encodes CDR1 SGHTA and CDR2 FQGNSA. The V end was cut by 2 bases, the J end by 3 bases, with 13 bases between. CDR3 length: 15 amino acids. This CDR3 reads CASSLNRQGHTEAFF. CDR3 DNA: TGTGCCAGCAGCTTAAACCGGCAGGGGCACACTGAAGCTTTCTTT.

In its sample, this clone was seen once. The V gene is TRBV7-2, the J gene TRBJ2-3; D gene uncertain. The germline gives CDR1 SGHTA, CDR2 FQGNSA. V shed 3 bases and J shed 7 bases, with 17 bases lying between them. CDR3 length: 15 residues. The CDR3 sequence: CASSFSSTSTYTQYF. CDR3 in DNA: TGTGCCAGCAGCTTCTCGTCGACTTCTACATATACGCAGTATTTT.

CDR3 region: CASKRDKISGNTIYF. The CDR3 DNA is TGTGCCAGCAAACGGGACAAAATCTCTGGAAACACCATATATTTT. V is TRBV6-5 and J is TRBJ1-3; D may be TRBD1 (6 bases). V was clipped by 7 bases and J by 0 bases, with 13 bases between them. The CDR3 covers 15 residues. Germline CDR1 and CDR2: MNHEY and SVGAGI.

This clone has just a few counts. The chain carries TRBV6-5 and TRBJ1-1; D gene uncertain. Germline V lookup: CDR1 MNHEY, CDR2 SVGAGI. The CDR3 length is 12 residues. The V and J ends lost 8 bases and 1 base respectively, with 8 bases between them. The CDR3 sequence: CASLRENTEAFF. CDR3 bases: TGTGCCAGCCTGAGGGAGAACACTGAAGCTTTCTTT.

CDR3 loop: CSASLGTGGSYEQYF. The CDR3 DNA sequence: TGCAGTGCTAGTCTCGGGACAGGGGGGTCCTACGAGCAGTACTTC. The chain combines TRBV20-1 with TRBJ2-7; 11 bases match TRBD1. The V gene's germline CDR1 is DFQATT and CDR2 SNEGSKA (reference sequence). The CDR3 totals 15 residues. After removal of 3 bases from V and 1 base from J, the junction contained 5 bases not matched to a gene.

This sequence joins TRBV2 and TRBJ1-4; 9 nucleotides align to TRBD1. Germline V lookup: CDR1 SNHLY, CDR2 FYNNEI. CDR3 length: 14 amino acids. J was trimmed by 5 bases and V by 4 bases; bases with no gene match: 2. The CDR3 coding sequence is TGTGCCAGCAGTGCCGGGACAGGGAATGAAAAACTGTTTTTT. Protein: CASSAGTGNEKLFF.

This chain links TRBV7-2 with TRBJ2-1, with 8 bases fitting TRBD2. CDR1 SGHTA and CDR2 FQGNSA come from the germline V gene. V shed 1 base and J 6 bases; nucleotides not matched to a gene: 5. The CDR3 is 15 amino acids. CDR3 DNA: TGTGCCAGCAGCTTAGAGGGACTAGAATCCAATGAGCAGTTCTTC. Its translation is CASSLEGLESNEQFF.

DNA for the CDR3: TGTGCCAGCAGCCGAGTCGATAATGAAAAACTGTTTTTT. Encoded protein: CASSRVDNEKLFF. V and J are TRBV6-5 and TRBJ1-4; D not certain. V gave up 6 bases and J gave up 4 bases, with 9 bases separating them. CDR3 length equals 13 residues. Germline V gives CDR1 MNHEY, CDR2 SVGAGI.

The chain joins TRBV4-3 to TRBJ2-1; 12 bases match TRBD2. Germline CDR1 reads LGHNA; CDR2 reads YSLEER. The CDR3 runs 15 residues. The V and J ends lost 5 bases and 9 bases, in that order; junction bases with no gene match: 8. Here the CDR3 DNA reads TGCGCCAGCAGCACTTCATCGGGACTAGCGGGTGAGCAGTTCTTC. It translates to CASSTSSGLAGEQFF.

The V call is TRBV5-4, the J call TRBJ2-5, with 8 bases lining up with TRBD1. Germline trimming cut 4 bases from V and 0 bases from J; bases unmatched to any gene: 8. The CDR3 runs to 16 residues. Germline V gives CDR1 SGHNT, CDR2 YYREEE (reference sequence). The CDR3 region is CASSTWTGPDQETQYF. The CDR3 nucleotides are TGTGCCAGCAGCACCTGGACAGGGCCAGACCAAGAGACCCAGTACTTC.

V is TRBV4-3 and J is TRBJ1-1; maybe TRBD1 (5 bases). The V and J ends lost 0 bases and 2 bases respectively, with 13 bases between them. In germline, CDR1 is LGHNA, CDR2 YSLEER. This CDR3 comprises 16 residues. CDR3 nucleotides: TGCGCCAGCAGCCAAGAATTGGCAGGGATAAACACTGAAGCTTTCTTT. It yields the protein CASSQELAGINTEAFF.

The genes are TRBV5-1 and TRBJ2-5, with D possibly TRBD1 on 6 matching bases. With 1 base removed from V and 5 bases from J, the gap between germline ends came to 12 bases. Germline V lookup: CDR1 SGHRS, CDR2 YFSETQ. This CDR3 spans 14 amino acids. In DNA, the CDR3 is TGCGCCAGCAGCTTGCAAGGGGGTGGGGAGACCCAGTACTTC. Amino acids: CASSLQGGGETQYF.

The rearrangement joins TRBV12-3 or TRBV12-4 to TRBJ1-5; D not resolved. Trimming took off 2 bases at V and 3 bases at J, with 5 bases between the two ends. This CDR3 is built from 13 residues. CDR3 protein: CASSLSNNQPQHF. The CDR3 coding sequence is TGTGCCAGCAGTTTATCAAACAATCAGCCCCAGCATTTT.